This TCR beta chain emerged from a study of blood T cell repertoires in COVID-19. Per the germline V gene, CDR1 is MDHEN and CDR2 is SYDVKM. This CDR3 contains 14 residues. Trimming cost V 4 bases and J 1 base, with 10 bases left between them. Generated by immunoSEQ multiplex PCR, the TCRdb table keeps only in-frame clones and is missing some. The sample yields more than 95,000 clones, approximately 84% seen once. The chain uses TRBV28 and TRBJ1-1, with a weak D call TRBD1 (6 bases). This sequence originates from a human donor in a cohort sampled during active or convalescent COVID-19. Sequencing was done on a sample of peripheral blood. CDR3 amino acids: CASSYHRENTEAFF. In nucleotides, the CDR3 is TGTGCCAGCAGTTACCACAGGGAGAACACTGAAGCTTTCTTT.